The source of this T cell receptor beta chain is a study of vaccination and CD4 T cells after COVID-19. In the study overall: Those taking part got two shots of either the BNT162b2 or the mRNA-1273 vaccine.

In the case of this clonotype: Its cognate antigen is unknown.

Trimming took off 5 bases at V and 9 bases at J, with 13 bases between the two ends. The germline V gene has CDR1 SGHVS and CDR2 FQNEAQ. The CDR3 covers 13 residues. As to treatment: roughly ten-day PBMC culture with coronavirus spike peptide pools or control peptides (ViraFEST assay). With the Oncomine TCR Beta short-read assay, DNA from cultured CD4+ T cells was sequenced. TCRdb reprocessed the PCR reads via MiXCR and lists one record per CDR3 protein. Seen here are more than 20,000 distinct CDR3 sequences, around half observed once, and the top ten hold approximately 9%. The chain couples TRBV7-8 to TRBJ2-2, with D possibly called TRBD1 or TRBD2 (5 bases each). The source is a human donor who had recovered from COVID-19. Sequencing was carried out using CD4+ T cells from blood, cultured in vitro. In DNA, the CDR3 is TGTGCCAGCAGCATGGGACCGAACCGGGAGCTGTTTTTT. This sequence encodes CASSMGPNRELFF.